The entry below describes one TCR beta chain. The antigen is undetermined. This record comes from a study of cytomegalovirus exposure and HLA in healthy donors. Findings and limits, study-wide: The study flagged 150 to 200 TCR beta chains as cytomegalovirus-associated. It was reportedly the case that the classifier diagnosed cytomegalovirus status with high specificity and sensitivity.

A multiplex PCR was run with 60 Vbeta primers and 13 Jbeta primers. Profiling relied on immunoSEQ multiplex PCR, and the TCRdb table lists in-frame clones only, not all of them. Of 150,000 to 200,000 clones in the sample, over 75% were seen once. This clonotype originated in a woman aged 25 to 39 in good health and CMV-seronegative. Specimen: PBMCs.

The CDR3 here is CASSLAGDQPQHF. The CDR3, as DNA: TGCGCCAGCAGCTTGGCAGGCGATCAGCCCCAGCATTTT. The rearrangement uses TRBV5-1 and TRBJ1-5; D gene ambiguous. Per the germline V gene, CDR1 is SGHRS and CDR2 is YFSETQ. The CDR3 is made up of 13 amino acids. V dropped 0 bases and J dropped 5 bases, with 6 bases sitting between them.